In this sample, the clone carrying this T cell receptor beta chain turned up a few times. Its antigen is unknown. The same CDR3 arises from other DNA sequences in this sample as well. The CDR3 totals 16 residues. With V trimmed by 1 base and J by 4 bases, 5 bases remained unmatched. CDR1 and CDR2 (germline): KGHSH, LQKENI. This entry belongs to a study of cytomegalovirus exposure and HLA in healthy donors. General study points: Most TCR beta V segments were productive about 87% or about 30% of the time in an earlier analysis.

The PCR contained 60 Vbeta and 13 Jbeta primers. Method: immunoSEQ multiplex PCR; TCRdb's copy keeps in-frame clones and lacks some. Of about 190,000 clones in the sample, about 81% were seen once. This chain uses TRBV18 with TRBJ2-2; 8 nucleotides align to TRBD1. This clonotype originated in a woman aged 18-29 years in good health and CMV-seronegative. The specimen sequenced was PBMCs. In DNA form, the CDR3 reads TGTGCCAGCTCACCACGACAGGGGAAGGGCACCGGGGAGCTGTTTTTT. This codes for CASSPRQGKGTGELFF.